This T cell receptor (beta chain) appears in the sequencing data of a study of OX40 agonist ivuxolimab in advanced cancers. Study-level results: Expanded peripheral T cell antigen specificity was not determined.

Clones were sequenced by immunoSEQ multiplex PCR, and TCRdb holds only the in-frame ones, with some missing. The table includes 95,000 to 150,000 clones, 93% detected once. Baseline was the first blood sampling point, followed by cycle 4 day 1 and cycle 7 day 1. In the case of this clone: Its antigen is not identified.

Sequencing was performed on CD4+ or CD8+ T cells sorted from blood, taken in a trial of the OX40 agonist ivuxolimab. This sequence was found in an adult with an advanced solid tumor such as melanoma, head and neck, liver or kidney cancer.

The CDR3 reads CASSSSGNVGYEQYF. CDR3 coding DNA: TGTGCCAGCAGCTCCTCCGGGAACGTTGGGTACGAGCAGTACTTC. This chain uses TRBV7-2 with TRBJ2-7, with D possibly matching TRBD2 (5 bases). This CDR3 contains 15 residues. CDR1 is SGHTA and CDR2 is FQGNSA in the germline V gene. V was pared by 4 bases and J by 4 bases, with 17 bases between.